The 27 T cell receptor beta chains reported below all come from one sample, sequenced in a study of breast tumors, draining lymph nodes, adjacent tissues. TCRdb re-derived calls from the multiplex PCR reads in MiXCR, one entry per CDR3 protein. The data contain 200,000 to 250,000 distinct CDR3 sequences, around 35% of them singletons. Axillary draining lymph nodes of breast cancer patients supplied the node samples. The sequencing input was axillary lymph node tissue. These TCRs come from a female donor with breast cancer. Some clones in this sample may be carry-over from other donors' samples.

This clonotype was counted ten times or more. The V and J genes are TRBV6-1 and TRBJ2-1; the match to TRBD2 covers 13 bases. The CDR3 runs 14 residues. Germline V lookup: CDR1 MNHNS, CDR2 SASEGT. Losses at the gene ends were 2 bases for V and 15 bases for J; bases not matched to a gene: 7. The DNA for the CDR3 is TGTGCCAGCAGTGAACAGACTAGCGGGAGGTCCTTGTTCTTC. Translating it yields CASSEQTSGRSLFF.

This clonotype was recorded at least ten times. The chain is built from TRBV19 and TRBJ2-1; D is uncertain. This CDR3 has 13 amino acids. Trimming shortened V by 3 bases and J by 6 bases, and 9 bases separated the two germline ends. Germline V lookup: CDR1 LNHDA, CDR2 SQIVND (reference sequence). The CDR3 loop is CASSIIWGNEQFF. CDR3 in DNA: TGTGCCAGTAGTATCATATGGGGCAATGAGCAGTTCTTC.

About this clonotype: The junction departs from germline at one end; a sequencing error may be responsible. The rearrangement uses TRBV20-1 and TRBJ1-2; D unclear. Germline V gives CDR1 DFQATT, CDR2 SNEGSKA (reference sequence). The CDR3 spans 12 residues. CDR3 region: CSALEGYYGSPF. DNA of the CDR3: TGCAGTGCTTTGGAGGGCTACTATGGCTCCCCCTTC.

The rearrangement links TRBV6-5 to TRBJ1-4, with D maybe TRBD1 (5 bases). Trimming pared 5 bases from V and 0 bases from J, leaving 13 bases between. Germline V gene sequence: CDR1 MNHEY, CDR2 SVGAGI. The CDR3 runs to 16 residues. The CDR3 sequence is CASSPSGLPTNEKLFF. In DNA form, the CDR3 reads TGTGCCAGCAGTCCCTCGGGGCTTCCAACTAATGAAAAACTGTTTTTT.

The chain joins TRBV24-1 to TRBJ2-5; TRBD2 matches at 13 bases. The ends lost 4 bases at V and 9 bases at J; junction bases unmatched: 13. Germline CDR1 KGHDR, CDR2 SFDVKD. There are 17 residues in the CDR3. CDR3: CATSEGAGTSGAMAQYF. The CDR3 DNA sequence: TGTGCCACCAGTGAGGGGGCCGGGACTAGCGGGGCGATGGCCCAGTACTTC.

The sample holds many counts of this clonotype. V is TRBV20-1 and J is TRBJ1-2, with D uncertain. V was pared by 2 bases and J by 1 base, with 11 bases between. The CDR3 is 14 amino acids. CDR1 and CDR2 (germline): DFQATT, SNEGSKA (reference sequence). The DNA of the CDR3 is TGCAGTGCTAGAAGCCTAGGCGTTAACTATGGCTACACCTTC. This sequence encodes CSARSLGVNYGYTF.

This clonotype occurred many times. This chain uses TRBV7-8 with TRBJ1-2; D remains ambiguous. V gave up 1 base and J gave up 6 bases, with 9 bases separating them. The CDR3 contains 13 residues. Germline CDR1 is SGHVS and CDR2 is FQNEAQ. DNA of the CDR3: TGTGCCAGCAGCTTAGATGGCACCCATGGCTACACCTTC. Encoded protein: CASSLDGTHGYTF.

The rearrangement joins TRBV6-2 or TRBV6-3 to TRBJ2-2, with D perhaps matching TRBD2 (6 bases). Per germline, CDR1 MNHEY and CDR2 SVGEGT. This CDR3 is built from 14 residues. Trimming took off 7 bases at V and 1 base at J, with 10 bases between the two ends. The CDR3 reads CASKGGVNTGELFF. CDR3 DNA: TGTGCCAGCAAGGGAGGCGTGAACACCGGGGAGCTGTTTTTT.

This clonotype was recorded a few times. Just one base apart from a much larger clone, this may be a read error. This rearrangement joins TRBV7-9 to TRBJ2-1; D remains unclear. Germline V gives CDR1 SEHNR, CDR2 FQNEAQ (reference sequence). The CDR3 sequence is 15 residues long. Here the CDR3 DNA reads TGTGCCAGCAGCTTAATCCAGGCTTACTACAATGAGCAGCTCTTC. It translates to CASSLIQAYYNEQLF.

This clonotype appeared a single time. The rearrangement links TRBV20-1 to TRBJ2-1; 8 bases map to TRBD1. The CDR3 sequence is 15 residues long. With V trimmed by 2 bases and J by 10 bases, 13 bases remained unmatched. Germline V gene lookup returns CDR1 DFQATT and CDR2 SNEGSKA (reference sequence). The CDR3 DNA follows: TGCAGTGCTAGACATGCGACAGGGGTCAATGAGGAGCAGTTCTTC. Protein product: CSARHATGVNEEQFF.

With regard to this clonotype: As the CDR3 is not closed by the conserved phenylalanine or tryptophan, this likely results from a read error. Because the CDR3's place on the DNA is in doubt, the DNA is left out and the CDR3 is given as listed by TCRdb. This rearrangement joins TRBV14 to TRBJ1-3. Germline CDR1 reads SGHDN; CDR2 reads FVKESK. The CDR3 is made up of 12 amino acids, end residues included. CDR3 amino acids: CASSRTSGPPDT.

This clonotype was detected many times. The chain uses TRBV9 and TRBJ2-3, with 9 bases matching TRBD2. Germline trimming cut 3 bases from V and 4 bases from J; bases unmatched to any gene: 12. The CDR3 loop spans 17 amino acids. CDR1 SGDLS and CDR2 YYNGEE come from the germline V gene. In DNA, the CDR3 is TGTGCCAGCAGCGCCCAAGGCGGGGGGGGCAGCCCAGATACGCAGTATTTT. Translating it yields CASSAQGGGGSPDTQYF.

There are a few counts of this clonotype. A much larger clone differs by one base, so this may be a read error. This sequence joins TRBV20-1 and TRBJ2-1, with TRBD2 as a possible D gene (5 bases). CDR1 and CDR2 from the germline V gene are DFQATT and SNEGSKA (reference sequence). V lost 0 bases and J lost 0, with 12 bases in between. There are 16 residues in the CDR3. DNA of the CDR3: TGCAGTGCTAGAGAGAGGCCGAGGGTCTCCTACAATGAGCAGTTCTTC. This translates into CSARERPRVSYNEQFF.

This clonotype was counted ten times or more. The chain recombines TRBV2 with TRBJ1-4, with TRBD1 matching 7 bases. CDR1 SNHLY and CDR2 FYNNEI come from the germline V gene. J lost 12 bases, V lost 7 bases, and 11 bases had no gene match. This CDR3 is 13 amino acids long. The CDR3 region is CASTGDSPGELFF. DNA of the CDR3: TGTGCCAGCACAGGGGACAGCCCTGGGGAACTGTTTTTT.

The genes are TRBV12-3 or TRBV12-4 and TRBJ1-4; 11 nucleotides line up with TRBD1. The length of the CDR3 is 15 residues. J gave up 7 bases and V 4 bases, and 5 bases lay outside the gene matches. The CDR3 DNA is TGTGCCAGCAGTTATGGGACAGGGGGGACTGAAAAACTGTTTTTT. Its translation is CASSYGTGGTEKLFF.

This clonotype was seen ten or more times. This chain joins TRBV11-2 and TRBJ2-2; 8 positions agree with TRBD2. This CDR3 is built from 16 residues. Trimming at V came to 4 bases and at J to 6 bases, leaving 10 bases not matched to a gene. CDR1 SGHAT and CDR2 FQNNGV come from the germline V gene. The CDR3 DNA follows: TGTGCCAGCAGCTCCCCAACGGGACTAGTTTCCGGGGAGCTGTTTTTT. Its translation: CASSSPTGLVSGELFF.

This clonotype was detected ten times or more. The chain is built from TRBV19 and TRBJ2-7; 10 bases are a match to TRBD1. The length of the CDR3 is 15 residues. J lost 2 bases, V lost 4 bases, and 5 bases had no gene match. CDR1 LNHDA and CDR2 SQIVND come from the germline V gene (reference sequence). In DNA form, the CDR3 reads TGTGCCAGTAGTACCCCCGGGACAGGGGCCTACGAGCAGTACTTC. Its protein is CASSTPGTGAYEQYF.

The rearrangement links TRBV5-1 to TRBJ1-1; the match to TRBD1 covers 7 bases. The CDR3 totals 16 residues. V was clipped by 1 base and J by 5 bases; unmatched bases: 11. Germline V CDR1 and CDR2: SGHRS, YFSETQ. In DNA, the CDR3 is TGCGCCAGCAGCTTGACTTTACAGGGGCTGGGGACTGAAGCTTTCTTT. It is translated as CASSLTLQGLGTEAFF.

This clonotype was counted many times. The chain couples TRBV6-1 to TRBJ1-6; 8 bases are shared with TRBD1. This CDR3 has 15 residues. Losses at the gene ends were 8 bases for V and 9 bases for J; bases not matched to a gene: 12. Germline CDR1 MNHNS, CDR2 SASEGT. The CDR3 loop reads CASQLDRGGFSPLHF. DNA for the CDR3: TGTGCCAGCCAGCTCGACAGGGGTGGTTTTTCACCCCTCCACTTT.

The chain recombines TRBV7-9 with TRBJ2-5, with 12 bases that match TRBD1. CDR1 is SEHNR and CDR2 is FQNEAQ in the germline V gene (reference sequence). The CDR3 contains 16 residues. After removal of 3 bases from V and 9 bases from J, the junction contained 11 bases not matched to a gene. In DNA, the CDR3 is TGTGCCAGCAGCTTCTCCGGGACAGGGGGCAATCAGCCCCAGTACTTC. Translation gives CASSFSGTGGNQPQYF.

With regard to this clonotype: A much larger clone differs from this one at a single base, so this may be a read error. The V call is TRBV10-3, the J call TRBJ1-4; tentative D call: TRBD1 (6 bases). Trimming took 11 bases from V and 3 from J, leaving 19 bases between them. The CDR3 consists of 15 residues. CDR1 is ENHRY, CDR2 SYGVKD, per germline. CDR3 sequence reads: CAGSEMGQANEKLFF. The CDR3 nucleotides read TGTGCCGGCAGTGAGATGGGACAAGCTAATGAAAAACTGTTTTTT.

This clonotype was detected once. The V gene is TRBV2, the J gene TRBJ1-5; no firm D call. The CDR3 is 12 residues long. V shed 6 bases and J shed 2 bases, with 5 bases lying between them. Germline lookup yields CDR1 SNHLY and CDR2 FYNNEI. The CDR3 coding sequence is TGTGCCAGCAGGGATCGCAATCAGCCCCAGCATTTT. Its translation is CASRDRNQPQHF.

The chain joins TRBV19 to TRBJ2-6; D may be TRBD2 (5 bases). The CDR3 sequence is 14 residues long. CDR1 is LNHDA, CDR2 SQIVND, per germline (reference sequence). V lost 3 bases, J lost 4 bases, and 7 bases lay in between. CDR3 sequence: CASSITGGANVLTF. The DNA of the CDR3 is TGTGCCAGTAGTATCACGGGAGGGGCCAACGTCCTGACTTTC.

Note on this clonotype: A much larger clone is a single base away; this may be a read error. The rearrangement uses TRBV9 and TRBJ2-7, with TRBD2 matching over 11 bases. Trimming took 5 bases from V and 6 from J; bases not matched to a gene: 16. Germline CDR1 SGDLS, CDR2 YYNGEE. This CDR3 contains 17 residues. CDR3 loop: CASSSNPGTSGPSEQYF. The CDR3 DNA sequence: TGTGCCAGCAGTTCCAATCCCGGGACTAGCGGTCCCTCCGAGCAGTACTTC.

This clonotype was seen a handful of times. The genes are TRBV7-9 and TRBJ2-4; 8 bases map to TRBD1. The germline V gene has CDR1 SEHNR and CDR2 FQNEAQ (reference sequence). V was pared by 5 bases and J by 4 bases, with 4 bases of the junction left unmatched. The CDR3 runs to 14 residues. The DNA for the CDR3 is TGTGCCAGCAGCCCGGACAGGGATAAAAACATTCAGTACTTC. It is translated as CASSPDRDKNIQYF.

The genes are TRBV6-1 and TRBJ1-5; the match to TRBD1 covers 7 bases. Germline V lookup: CDR1 MNHNS, CDR2 SASEGT. This CDR3 spans 15 amino acids. V shed 8 bases, J shed 3 bases, and the junction held 10 bases outside the gene matches. The DNA of the CDR3 is TGTGCCAGCGGATCGGGACAGAGTGACAATCAGCCCCAGCATTTT. Translated: CASGSGQSDNQPQHF.

This clonotype came up many times. V and J are TRBV3-1 and TRBJ1-6; D possibly corresponds to TRBD1 (6 bases). CDR1 is LGHDT, CDR2 YNNKEL, per germline (reference sequence). CDR3 length equals 16 residues. The V gene lost 6 bases and the J gene lost 0 bases, with 12 bases spanning the gap. CDR3 residues: CASRLGGNSYNSPLHF. The CDR3 DNA is TGTGCCAGCAGGTTAGGGGGGAACTCCTATAATTCACCCCTCCACTTT.